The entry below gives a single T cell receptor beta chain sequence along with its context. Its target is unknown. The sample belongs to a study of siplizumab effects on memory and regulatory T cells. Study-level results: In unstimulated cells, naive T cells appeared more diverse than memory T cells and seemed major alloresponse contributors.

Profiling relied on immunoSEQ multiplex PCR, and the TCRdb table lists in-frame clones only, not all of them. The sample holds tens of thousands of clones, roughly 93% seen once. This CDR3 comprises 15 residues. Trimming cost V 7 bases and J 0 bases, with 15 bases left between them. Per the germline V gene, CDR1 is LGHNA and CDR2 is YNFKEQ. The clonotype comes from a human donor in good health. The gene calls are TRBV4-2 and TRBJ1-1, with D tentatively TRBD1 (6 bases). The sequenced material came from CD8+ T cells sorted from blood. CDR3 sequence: CASTPGGEMNTEAFF. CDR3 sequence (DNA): TGTGCCAGCACCCCGGGGGGCGAAATGAACACTGAAGCTTTCTTT.